A single sample is the source of the 17 T cell receptor beta chains below, sequenced in a study of regulatory dendritic cells for organ transplantation. Allogeneic regulatory or mature dendritic cells were co-cultured for less than six days with CFSE-labeled sorted T cells at 1:10. No antigen has been identified for these receptors. Profiled with immunoSEQ multiplex PCR; TCRdb holds only in-frame clones, not every one. The data contain about 10,000 clones, about three fifths of them singletons. Sequencing used naive CD4+ T cells from blood cultured with dendritic cells. As for subset: CD45RA+ naive T cells. The receptors shown here come from a human donor in good health.

The rearrangement joins TRBV5-1 to TRBJ2-7; 10 bases agree with TRBD1. J lost 8 bases, V lost 3 bases, and 14 bases had no gene match. CDR3 length: 16 residues. Germline assignment: CDR1 SGHRS and CDR2 YFSETQ. The CDR3 loop reads CASSWTTGTGVDKQYF. Here the CDR3 DNA reads TGCGCCAGCAGCTGGACGACCGGGACAGGGGTTGATAAGCAGTACTTC.

This chain connects TRBV6-5 to TRBJ1-5; 7 nucleotides align to TRBD1. Losses at the gene ends were 6 bases for V and 0 bases for J; bases not matched to a gene: 2. CDR1 MNHEY and CDR2 SVGAGI come from the germline V gene. The CDR3 loop spans 14 amino acids. The CDR3 sequence is CASRTGNSNQPQHF. The CDR3 nucleotides are TGTGCCAGCAGGACAGGGAATAGCAATCAGCCCCAGCATTTT.

The chain is built from TRBV18 and TRBJ1-6; D gene unclear. With 3 bases removed from V and 2 bases from J, the gap between germline ends came to 14 bases. CDR1 KGHSH and CDR2 LQKENI come from the germline V gene. The CDR3 covers 17 residues. CDR3 nucleotide sequence: TGTGCCAGCTCACCCCTAGACCACCGAACCTATAATTCACCCCTCCACTTT. Translated, it gives CASSPLDHRTYNSPLHF.

This sequence joins TRBV6-5 and TRBJ1-2; 11 bases line up with TRBD1. Per the germline V gene, CDR1 is MNHEY and CDR2 is SVGAGI. CDR3 size: 14 residues. V dropped 4 bases and J dropped 4; count of bases not matched to a gene: 2. This CDR3 reads CASSWTGGGYGYTF. The DNA of the CDR3 is TGTGCCAGCAGTTGGACAGGGGGCGGCTATGGCTACACCTTC.

The chain carries TRBV2 and TRBJ1-2, with TRBD1 matching over 9 bases. Germline-derived CDR1 and CDR2 are SNHLY and FYNNEI. The CDR3 sequence is 14 residues long. The ends lost 4 bases at V and 4 bases at J; junction bases unmatched: 4. In DNA form, the CDR3 reads TGTGCCAGCAGTGCACAGGACAGGGGCTATGGCTACACCTTC. It codes for CASSAQDRGYGYTF.

V usage is TRBV15 and J usage is TRBJ1-1; D is uncertain. V gave up 1 base and J gave up 1 base, with 16 bases separating them. The CDR3 has 17 residues. In germline, CDR1 is LNHNV, CDR2 YYDKDF (reference sequence). This chain's CDR3 is CATSRAGKVGKNTEAFF. DNA of the CDR3: TGTGCCACCAGCAGAGCCGGGAAAGTCGGAAAGAACACTGAAGCTTTCTTT.

CDR3 in amino acids: CASSYGGETDTQYF. The CDR3 nucleotides read TGTGCCAGCAGTTATGGAGGGGAGACAGATACGCAGTATTTT. The chain uses TRBV6-5 and TRBJ2-3; possibly TRBD2 for D (6 bases). V was shortened by 3 bases and J by 3 bases, with 10 bases between the two germline ends. This CDR3 is built from 14 residues. Per the germline V gene, CDR1 is MNHEY and CDR2 is SVGAGI.

This chain links TRBV20-1 with TRBJ2-3; D ambiguous. Trimming took off 3 bases at V and 2 bases at J, with 3 bases between the two ends. Germline CDR1 DFQATT, CDR2 SNEGSKA (reference sequence). The CDR3 totals 11 residues. CDR3: CSASVTDTQYF. The DNA of the CDR3 is TGCAGTGCTAGCGTCACAGATACGCAGTATTTT.

This rearrangement joins TRBV14 to TRBJ1-1; 7 bases are a match to TRBD1. Per the germline V gene, CDR1 is SGHDN and CDR2 is FVKESK. Unmatched junction bases numbered 5, after V lost 4 bases and J lost 0 bases. The CDR3 loop spans 15 amino acids. CDR3: CASSRLDRLNTEAFF. CDR3 nucleotides: TGTGCCAGCAGCCGCCTGGACAGGTTGAACACTGAAGCTTTCTTT.

The V and J genes are TRBV7-2 and TRBJ1-4; a possible D gene is TRBD1 (5 bases). Looked up from germline, CDR1 is SGHTA and CDR2 is FQGNSA. The V end was cut by 2 bases, the J end by 4 bases, with 14 bases between. The CDR3 covers 16 residues. The CDR3 DNA is TGTGCCAGCAGCTTACAGGGAGGGATAGGTAATGAAAAACTGTTTTTT. This translates into CASSLQGGIGNEKLFF.

The chain joins TRBV2 to TRBJ1-1; D possibly corresponds to TRBD1 (6 bases). Germline V gene sequence: CDR1 SNHLY, CDR2 FYNNEI. The CDR3 length is 15 residues. V lost 4 bases, J lost 3 bases, and 15 bases lay in between. The CDR3 DNA is TGTGCCAGCAGTGTAGACTCAGGGGCCGACACTGAAGCTTTCTTT. This translates into CASSVDSGADTEAFF.

The V and J genes are TRBV19 and TRBJ1-1; D may be TRBD1 (6 bases). Germline CDR1 and CDR2: LNHDA and SQIVND (reference sequence). Trimming shortened V by 9 bases and J by 3 bases, and 14 bases separated the two germline ends. The CDR3 contains 13 residues. CDR3 amino acids: CASSPPGDTEAFF. Written as DNA, the CDR3 is TGTGCCAGCTCGCCCCCAGGGGACACTGAAGCTTTCTTT.

J is TRBJ2-7 and V is TRBV10-3; D is perhaps TRBD1 (5 bases). CDR1 is ENHRY and CDR2 is SYGVKD in the germline V gene. The CDR3 contains 11 residues. V was shortened by 8 bases and J by 6 bases, with 11 bases between the two germline ends. The CDR3 DNA reads TGTGCCATCGGGGCAGGGCTCGAGCAGTACTTC. Translated, it gives CAIGAGLEQYF.

J is TRBJ2-2 and V is TRBV5-4, with 13 positions matching TRBD2. The CDR3 extends over 17 amino acids. Germline-derived CDR1 and CDR2 are SGHNT and YYREEE (reference sequence). V shed 4 bases, J shed 7 bases, and the junction held 10 bases outside the gene matches. The CDR3 DNA is TGTGCCAGCAGCCCGGGGACTAGCGGGGCCACTCTCGGGGAGCTGTTTTTT. Residues: CASSPGTSGATLGELFF.

This chain's CDR3 is CASSYRSGGAYNEQFF. Here the CDR3 DNA reads TGTGCCAGCAGTTACCGGAGCGGGGGGGCGTACAATGAGCAGTTCTTC. This chain connects TRBV6-5 to TRBJ2-1, with 10 bases lining up with TRBD2. CDR3 length equals 16 residues. J lost 4 bases, V lost 2 bases, and 5 bases had no gene match. Germline lookup yields CDR1 MNHEY and CDR2 SVGAGI.

The chain couples TRBV10-3 to TRBJ1-6; TRBD1 matches at 8 bases. Germline-derived CDR1 and CDR2 are ENHRY and SYGVKD. V lost 0 bases to trimming and J lost 9 bases; unmatched junction nucleotides: 7. This CDR3 is built from 16 residues. In DNA, the CDR3 is TGTGCCATCAGTGAGTCGACAGGGGCTATTGGTTCACCCCTCCACTTT. Its protein product is CAISESTGAIGSPLHF.

This clone occurred a few times. The chain uses TRBV11-1 and TRBJ1-3; 7 positions match TRBD1. V shed 5 bases and J 0 bases; nucleotides not matched to a gene: 4. CDR1 and CDR2 (germline): SGHAT, FQDESV (reference sequence). There are 15 residues in the CDR3. As DNA, the CDR3 is TGTGCCAGCAGCGCGGACAGGTCCTCTGGAAACACCATATATTTT. Amino acids: CASSADRSSGNTIYF.